The clone carrying this T cell receptor (beta chain) was detected only a few times. Its antigen remains unknown. These data originate in a study of shared clonotypes between healthy human individuals. Between the trimmed V and J ends, which lost 0 bases and 3 bases, there was a span of 13 bases. The CDR3 covers 16 residues. CDR1 is ENHRY and CDR2 is SYGVKD in the germline V gene. Each subset's genomic DNA was split evenly across several immunoSEQ plates. Assay used: immunoSEQ multiplex PCR; TCRdb lists only in-frame clones, some missing. In the table there are roughly 640,000 clones, around 67% of which are singletons. Findings of the study overall: Clonotype sharing among donors was expected to depend on sequencing depth. Lower generation probabilities were found for non-shared clonotypes than for those shared by all four donors.

Both subsets, CD45RA+ naive and CD45RA-negative memory, were split from the CD4+ cells. Sequenced input: memory CD4+ T cells sorted from blood. Specified subset: CD45RA-negative fraction. The TCR originated in a woman aged 25 to 39 in good health. The chain couples TRBV10-3 to TRBJ2-3; tentatively, D is TRBD1 (7 bases). The CDR3 reads CAISESQGTLTDTQYF. The DNA for the CDR3 is TGTGCCATCAGTGAGTCACAGGGGACTCTGACAGATACGCAGTATTTT.